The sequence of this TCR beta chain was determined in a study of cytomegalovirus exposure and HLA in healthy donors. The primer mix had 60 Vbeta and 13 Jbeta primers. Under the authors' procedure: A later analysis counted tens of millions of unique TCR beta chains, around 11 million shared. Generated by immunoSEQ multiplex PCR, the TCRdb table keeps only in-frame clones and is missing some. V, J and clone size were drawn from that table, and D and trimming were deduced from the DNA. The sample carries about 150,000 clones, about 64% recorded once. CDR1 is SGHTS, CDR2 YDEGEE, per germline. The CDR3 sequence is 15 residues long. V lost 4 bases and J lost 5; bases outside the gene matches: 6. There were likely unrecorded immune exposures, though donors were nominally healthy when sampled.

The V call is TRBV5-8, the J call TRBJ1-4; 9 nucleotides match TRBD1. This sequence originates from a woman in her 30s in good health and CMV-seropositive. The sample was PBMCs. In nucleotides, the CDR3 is TGTGCCAGCAGCGTCACCGGGACAGGGAATGAAAAACTGTTTTTT. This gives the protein CASSVTGTGNEKLFF.